Included here is one T cell receptor (beta chain) sequence, with context. Per the study methods: Amplification from reference gene primers served as the basis for estimated nucleated cell counts. The method was immunoSEQ multiplex PCR; TCRdb's version includes in-frame clones alone and lacks a portion of them. D and trimming come from the DNA, and the V and J calls and clone size come from that table. The sample has 250,000 or so clones, 84% seen once. This record comes from a study of blood T cell repertoires in COVID-19. Study-wide context: The United States, Italy and Spain were the sources of the acute and convalescent COVID-19 samples. Nucleic acid was either cDNA or gDNA, and it came from T cells, B-cell-depleted T cells, or PBMCs.

This CDR3 contains 13 residues. Trimming cost V 1 base and J 4 bases, with 7 bases left between them. The germline gives CDR1 LGHDT, CDR2 YNNKEL (reference sequence). The specimen sequenced was peripheral blood. The receptor's source is a man between 50 and 59 years old with acute or convalescent COVID-19. The rearrangement uses TRBV3-1 (or the pseudogene TRBV3-2) and TRBJ2-5; D uncertain. The CDR3 spells CASSQVRAETQYF. DNA of the CDR3: TGTGCCAGCAGCCAAGTTAGAGCAGAGACCCAGTACTTC.